This T cell receptor (beta chain) was sequenced for a study of identical twins' blood T cells. The study, taken as a whole, reports: Even for out-of-frame TCRbeta, twins reportedly shared V gene usage much more than unrelated donors.

TCR cDNA libraries came from RNA via a modified published protocol. In the original processing: Each donor had about 85,000 to nearly 500,000 clonotypes. A single record per CDR3 protein comes from TCRdb applying MiXCR to the 5' RACE reads. The V and J calls shown here were made by TCRdb, not taken from the authors' results. The sample yields hundreds of thousands of distinct CDR3 sequences, under 30% seen once. In its sample, this clonotype was seen a few times. The antigen remains unidentified. This CDR3 has 16 residues. Germline-derived CDR1 and CDR2 are ENHRY and SYGVKD. V was pared by 0 bases and J by 3 bases, with 15 bases between.

The gene calls are TRBV10-3 and TRBJ2-7; D possibly corresponds to TRBD2 (6 bases). The sample comprised PBMCs. This sequence was found in a woman between 18 and 55 years old in good health. The chain's CDR3 is CAISESVSGGHYEQYF. The CDR3 DNA is TGTGCCATCAGTGAGTCCGTTAGCGGAGGTCACTACGAGCAGTACTTC.